A selection of T cell receptor beta chains follows, all from one sample in a study of T-cell reconstitution after alpha-beta-depleted transplantation in children. MiXCR, applied by TCRdb to the PCR reads, yields one record per CDR3 protein. In the table there are over 200,000 distinct CDR3 sequences, approximately 15% of which are singletons. Material: PBMCs, mostly from graft donor cells, obtained 360 days after TCRalphabeta/CD19-depleted stem cell transplant. These TCRs come from a male patient between 2 and 10 years old who had a stem cell transplant for acute lymphoblastic leukemia, so the T cells may come from the graft donor. Each CDR3 is given with its conserved first and last residue. The D gene is left open where the match is weak. Some rows mark clone size as missing; the rest say once, few, many or name a class of expanded clone.

CDR3nt,CDR3aa,abundance,d_gene,j_gene,v_gene
TGTGCCAGCAGTTTGGAAAGGGGTGCTAATGAAAAACTGTTTTTT,CASSLERGANEKLFF,NA,NA,TRBJ1-4,TRBV12-3/TRBV12-4
TGTGCCAGCAGGGAAGCAGCCGGCACAGATACGCAGTATTTT,CASREAAGTDTQYF,NA,NA,TRBJ2-3,TRBV25-1
TGCGCCAGCAGCTTGACAGGGACAAACTACGAGCAGTACTTC,CASSLTGTNYEQYF,NA,NA,TRBJ2-7,TRBV5-1
TGCAGCGTTGTTCACACCGGGGAGCTGTTTTTT,CSVVHTGELFF,few,NA,TRBJ2-2,TRBV29-1
TGTGCCAGCAGCCGCAACCCACAGGGACAGGGGAGACGGGAAAAACTGTTTTTT,CASSRNPQGQGRREKLFF,NA,TRBD1,TRBJ1-4,TRBV11-2
TGTGCCAGCAGGTTAACCTCGGGCTACGAGCAGTACTTC,CASRLTSGYEQYF,NA,NA,TRBJ2-7,TRBV11-2
TGTGCCAGCAGCCGGGGGTTGGGGAACACTGAAGCTTTCTTT,CASSRGLGNTEAFF,NA,NA,TRBJ1-1,TRBV12-3/TRBV12-4
TGCGCCAGCAGCCAAGTTACATCGTCACCCTATGGCTACACCTTC,CASSQVTSSPYGYTF,many,NA,TRBJ1-2,TRBV4-3
TGCAGTGCTACCGAGGCCTACGAGCAGTACTTC,CSATEAYEQYF,NA,NA,TRBJ2-7,TRBV20-1
TGTGCCAGCAGTTTATGGGGGCAGGGTGAAGCTTTCTTT,CASSLWGQGEAFF,many,NA,TRBJ1-1,TRBV12-3/TRBV12-4
TGTGCCAGCAAACTCGGAACTAACTATGGCTACACCTTC,CASKLGTNYGYTF,few,NA,TRBJ1-2,TRBV12-3/TRBV12-4
TGCAGTGCTAGCGCCGGGACTAGCCGGTCCTACGAGCAGTACTTC,CSASAGTSRSYEQYF,NA,TRBD2,TRBJ2-7,TRBV20-1
TGTGCCAGTAGGGACAGAACCCTCTCTGGAAACACCATATATTTT,CASRDRTLSGNTIYF,NA,NA,TRBJ1-3,TRBV19
TGTGCCAGCAGTCCAGAGACCATCTCTTATTTATGGGATGAGCAGTTCTTC,CASSPETISYLWDEQFF,NA,NA,TRBJ2-1,TRBV27
TGTGCCAGCGCTAGCGGGGGTCAAGAGACCCAGTACTTC,CASASGGQETQYF,NA,TRBD2,TRBJ2-5,TRBV12-3/TRBV12-4
TGTGCCATCTCGGACAGGGATATTAAGCATGTGGACACCGGGGAGCTGTTTTTT,CAISDRDIKHVDTGELFF,NA,TRBD1,TRBJ2-2,TRBV10-3
TGTGCCAGCAGCCAAGGGTTTCAGGGAGAGACCCAGTACTTC,CASSQGFQGETQYF,NA,NA,TRBJ2-5,TRBV14
TGTGCCAGCAGCTTAAGGCCCAGGGGCAACACCGGGGAGCTGTTTTTT,CASSLRPRGNTGELFF,NA,NA,TRBJ2-2,TRBV7-6
TGTGCCAGCAGCCTTAACGACCGGGACAGGGCGAACTACGAGCAGTACTTC,CASSLNDRDRANYEQYF,NA,TRBD1,TRBJ2-7,TRBV12-3/TRBV12-4
TGCAGTGCTCCTCCAATGGGTTCTGCCAAGACCCAGTACTTC,CSAPPMGSAKTQYF,NA,NA,TRBJ2-5,TRBV20-1
TGTGCCAGCAGTGAGGTCTTCCTAGCGGGGACCACAGATACGCAGTATTTT,CASSEVFLAGTTDTQYF,few,TRBD2,TRBJ2-3,TRBV2
TGTGCCAGCAGGGTTGGGGGGAGATACAATGAGCAGTTCTTC,CASRVGGRYNEQFF,NA,NA,TRBJ2-1,TRBV12-3/TRBV12-4